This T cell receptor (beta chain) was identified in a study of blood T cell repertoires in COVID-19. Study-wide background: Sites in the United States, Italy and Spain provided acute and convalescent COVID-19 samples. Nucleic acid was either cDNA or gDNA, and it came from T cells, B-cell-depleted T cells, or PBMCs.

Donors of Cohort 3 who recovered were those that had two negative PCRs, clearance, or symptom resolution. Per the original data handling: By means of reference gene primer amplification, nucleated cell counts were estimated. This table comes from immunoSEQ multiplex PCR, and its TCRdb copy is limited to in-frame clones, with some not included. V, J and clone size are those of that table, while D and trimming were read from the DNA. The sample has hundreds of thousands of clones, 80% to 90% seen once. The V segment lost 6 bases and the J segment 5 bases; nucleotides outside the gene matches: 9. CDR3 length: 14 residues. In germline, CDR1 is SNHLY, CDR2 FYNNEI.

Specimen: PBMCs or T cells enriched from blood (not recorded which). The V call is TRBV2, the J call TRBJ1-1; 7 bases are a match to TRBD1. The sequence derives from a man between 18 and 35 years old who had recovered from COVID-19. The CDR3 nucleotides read TGTGCCAGCAGGGAGACAGGGATTAAAACTGAAGCTTTCTTT. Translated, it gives CASRETGIKTEAFF.